This T cell receptor beta chain was identified during a study of T cell responses to AZD1222 COVID-19 vaccine. Assay: immunoSEQ multiplex PCR; the TCRdb copy retains only in-frame clones and omits some. The sample has some 80,000 clones; approximately 88% are singletons. Germline assignment: CDR1 MNHEY and CDR2 SVGAGI. Between the trimmed V and J ends, which lost 0 bases and 5 bases, there was a span of 7 bases. This CDR3 region has 14 residues. The receptor comes from an adult who received the MenACWY meningococcal vaccine as a control. The chain joins TRBV6-5 to TRBJ1-4; D uncertain. The sample here was peripheral blood, taken 28 days after the second dose of the MenACWY control vaccine. This chain's CDR3 is CASSYSGRNEKLFF. Written as DNA, the CDR3 is TGTGCCAGCAGTTACTCTGGCCGAAATGAAAAACTGTTTTTT.